Reported below is one T cell receptor beta chain. Methods used by the authors: Reference gene primers were amplified, and this amplification served to estimate nucleated cell counts. Here immunoSEQ multiplex PCR was the method, and the copy in TCRdb shows in-frame clones only, minus some. The V and J calls and clone size are taken from that table; D and trimming were inferred from the DNA. In the table there are tens of thousands of clones, roughly 86% of which are singletons. The data were taken from a study of blood T cell repertoires in COVID-19. Overall study context: Researchers got acute and convalescent COVID-19 samples from the United States, Italy and Spain. PBMCs, B-cell-depleted T cells, or T cells were the source of the cDNA or gDNA that made up the material.

V was pared by 5 bases and J by 3 bases, with 2 bases of the junction left unmatched. The CDR3 contains 13 residues. The V and J genes are TRBV12-3 or TRBV12-4 and TRBJ1-1; 8 bases are a match to TRBD1. The TCR comes from a woman older than 75 in a cohort sampled during active or convalescent COVID-19. Specimen: peripheral blood. The DNA for the CDR3 is TGTGCCAGCAGTCGGGACAGGTACACTGAAGCTTTCTTT. Protein sequence: CASSRDRYTEAFF.